The next 23 T cell receptor beta chains were all read from a single sample in a study of blood T cell repertoires in COVID-19. Produced via immunoSEQ multiplex PCR; TCRdb's table is partial and in-frame only. The sample has some 250,000 clones; over 80% are singletons. Input material: PBMCs or T cells enriched from blood (not recorded which). Receptors originate from a human donor in a cohort exposed to, infected with or recovered from COVID-19 (not recorded which). The donor label of this sample is uncertain.

This chain joins TRBV6-2 or TRBV6-3 and TRBJ2-2; 13 bases line up with TRBD2. The CDR3 sequence is 18 residues long. CDR1 is MNHEY and CDR2 is SVGEGT in the germline V gene. Trimming cost V 5 bases and J 1 base; bases outside gene matches: 7. The CDR3, as DNA: TGTGCCAGCAGTCGCTGGACTAGCGGGGGTGAGAACACCGGGGAGCTGTTTTTT. It codes for CASSRWTSGGENTGELFF.

The chain carries TRBV27 and TRBJ1-6, with TRBD1 identical over 8 bases. V lost 10 bases to trimming and J lost 6 bases; unmatched junction nucleotides: 8. Germline V lookup: CDR1 MNHEY, CDR2 SMNVEV (reference sequence). CDR3 length: 14 residues. CDR3 coding DNA: TGTGCCACCCGAAGCGGACAGGGTAATTCACCCCTCCACTTT. Its translation: CATRSGQGNSPLHF.

The chain joins TRBV3-1 (or the pseudogene TRBV3-2) to TRBJ1-2; TRBD1 might be the D (6 bases). Trimming took 4 bases from V and 3 from J, leaving 9 bases between them. The CDR3 runs to 13 residues. Germline V gene sequence: CDR1 LGHDT, CDR2 YNNKEL (reference sequence). This chain's CDR3 is CASSPRTDYGYTF. The DNA of the CDR3 is TGTGCCAGCAGCCCGCGGACAGACTATGGCTACACCTTC.

CDR3 amino acids: CATSDPPGTGATDTQYF. Written as DNA, the CDR3 is TGTGCCACCAGTGATCCCCCCGGGACAGGGGCCACAGATACGCAGTATTTT. The V call is TRBV24-1, the J call TRBJ2-3; 10 bases align to TRBD1. The CDR3 loop spans 17 amino acids. The V segment lost 3 bases and the J segment 2 bases; nucleotides outside the gene matches: 7. Germline V lookup: CDR1 KGHDR, CDR2 SFDVKD.

The rearrangement uses TRBV10-3 and TRBJ2-3; the match to TRBD2 covers 15 bases. The J segment lost 1 base and the V segment lost 9 bases, leaving 8 bases of the junction unmatched. CDR1 and CDR2 (germline): ENHRY, SYGVKD. The CDR3 totals 17 residues. The DNA of the CDR3 is TGTGCCATGCGCCCGGGACTAGCGGGGGGCGGCACAGATACGCAGTATTTT. This codes for CAMRPGLAGGGTDTQYF.

This clone was seen only a few times. This chain uses TRBV5-1 with TRBJ1-1, with 7 bases fitting TRBD1. The CDR3 sequence is 11 residues long. J gave up 5 bases and V 5 bases, and 0 bases lay outside the gene matches. Germline V lookup: CDR1 SGHRS, CDR2 YFSETQ. The CDR3 loop is CASRTGTEAFF. The DNA for the CDR3 is TGCGCCAGCAGGACAGGGACTGAAGCTTTCTTT.

This chain uses TRBV6-2 or TRBV6-3 with TRBJ2-7, with 7 bases that match TRBD1. There are 16 residues in the CDR3. Trimming at V came to 0 bases and at J to 2 bases, leaving 7 bases not matched to a gene. Germline V gene lookup returns CDR1 MNHEY and CDR2 SVGEGT. The CDR3 here is CASSYSLLGTAYEQYF. In DNA form, the CDR3 reads TGTGCCAGCAGTTACTCGTTACTCGGGACAGCCTACGAGCAGTACTTC.

The V and J genes are TRBV5-6 and TRBJ1-4, with D unclear. Germline V CDR1 and CDR2: SGHDT, YYEEEE. The CDR3 has 15 amino acids. Between the trimmed V and J ends, which lost 0 bases and 8 bases, there was a span of 14 bases. CDR3 coding DNA: TGTGCCAGCAGCTTGGCCGGGGTGACGTACGAAAAACTGTTTTTT. Translated, it gives CASSLAGVTYEKLFF.

This clone showed up just once. The chain joins TRBV18 to TRBJ1-4, with a tentative D call TRBD1 (5 bases). The CDR3 extends over 16 amino acids. CDR1 is KGHSH and CDR2 is LQKENI in the germline V gene. V was clipped by 2 bases and J by 1 base, with 11 bases between them. As DNA, the CDR3 is TGTGCCAGCTCACCAGACAGAGCTCAAACTAATGAAAAACTGTTTTTT. This codes for CASSPDRAQTNEKLFF.

V gene TRBV7-6 combines with J gene TRBJ1-1; tentatively, D is TRBD1 (5 bases). There are 16 residues in the CDR3. Looked up from germline, CDR1 is SGHVS and CDR2 is FNYEAQ. The V end was cut by 2 bases, the J end by 1 base, with 14 bases between. CDR3 sequence (DNA): TGTGCCAGCAGCTTACAGGGACTTCCTAAGAACACTGAAGCTTTCTTT. It yields the protein CASSLQGLPKNTEAFF.

The CDR3 protein is CSVAPEQSYGYTF. The DNA of the CDR3 is TGCAGCGTTGCCCCGGAGCAGAGCTATGGCTACACCTTC. This chain joins TRBV29-1 and TRBJ1-2; D unresolved. Germline V gene data show CDR1 as SQVTM and CDR2 as ANQGSEA. The CDR3 extends over 13 amino acids. V was trimmed by 4 bases and J by 4 bases, leaving 13 bases between them.

The CDR3 loop reads CASSLGVGVGYGYTF. CDR3 in DNA: TGTGCCAGCAGCTTGGGGGTGGGAGTGGGGTATGGCTACACCTTC. The genes are TRBV5-4 and TRBJ1-2; D ambiguous. There are 15 residues in the CDR3. The V gene's germline CDR1 is SGHNT and CDR2 YYREEE (reference sequence). V lost 0 bases and J 5 bases, leaving 14 bases between the germline ends.

The gene calls are TRBV4-1 and TRBJ1-1; D remains ambiguous. Germline V gene sequence: CDR1 MGHRA, CDR2 YSYEKL. V lost 6 bases, J lost 1 base, and 15 bases lay in between. This CDR3 is built from 15 residues. The CDR3: CASREDHAENTEAFF. In nucleotides, the CDR3 is TGCGCCAGCAGGGAGGACCACGCCGAGAACACTGAAGCTTTCTTT.

The chain is built from TRBV30 and TRBJ2-7, with 9 bases lining up with TRBD1. Germline values: CDR1 GTSNPN, CDR2 SVGIG (reference sequence). This CDR3 is 14 amino acids long. The J segment lost 2 bases and the V segment lost 0 bases, leaving 2 bases of the junction unmatched. CDR3 in amino acids: CAWSVRQGAYEQYF. In DNA form, the CDR3 reads TGTGCCTGGAGTGTACGACAGGGGGCCTACGAGCAGTACTTC.

This sequence joins TRBV6-5 and TRBJ1-1; D perhaps matches TRBD1 (6 bases). This CDR3 region has 14 residues. Germline CDR1 is MNHEY and CDR2 is SVGAGI. V lost 10 bases and J lost 3, with 18 bases in between. The DNA of the CDR3 is TGTGCCACCCTCCTAGGGGGGGCCGACACTGAAGCTTTCTTT. It yields the protein CATLLGGADTEAFF.

The J gene is TRBJ1-2, the V gene TRBV19; D not resolved. Germline loops: CDR1 LNHDA, CDR2 SQIVND (reference sequence). This CDR3 has 14 amino acids. V was cut by 8 bases and J by 2 bases, with 15 bases left in between. The CDR3 spells CASFRLGVNYGYTF. The CDR3 nucleotides are TGTGCCAGTTTCCGTTTGGGAGTGAACTATGGCTACACCTTC.

As to this clone: This same CDR3 is encoded by further DNA sequences in the sample. The chain combines TRBV3-1 (or the pseudogene TRBV3-2) with TRBJ1-1; D gene uncertain. Germline CDR1 and CDR2: LGHDT and YNNKEL (reference sequence). The CDR3 has 13 residues. V shed 1 base and J shed 5 bases, with 8 bases lying between them. CDR3 coding DNA: TGTGCCAGCAGCCAAGGACGAGGGACTGAAGCTTTCTTT. It translates to CASSQGRGTEAFF.

The chain carries TRBV24-1 and TRBJ2-3; D gene unclear. Trimming took off 4 bases at V and 2 bases at J, with 6 bases between the two ends. Germline CDR1 is KGHDR and CDR2 is SFDVKD. The CDR3 covers 13 residues. CDR3 nucleotide sequence: TGTGCCACCAGTGACGCGAACACAGATACGCAGTATTTT. It codes for CATSDANTDTQYF.

V gene TRBV30 combines with J gene TRBJ1-5; TRBD1 might be the D (6 bases). Trimming pared 7 bases from V and 4 bases from J, leaving 17 bases between. From germline, CDR1 is GTSNPN and CDR2 SVGIG (reference sequence). The CDR3 has 14 residues. The CDR3 DNA follows: TGTGCCTACAGGGAGGGGGGCGGTAATCAGCCCCAGCATTTT. This encodes CAYREGGGNQPQHF.

The genes are TRBV5-4 and TRBJ1-4; D possibly corresponds to TRBD1 (6 bases). The germline V and J ends were trimmed by 4 bases and 5 bases, with 18 bases remaining between them. The CDR3 loop spans 16 amino acids. Per the germline V gene, CDR1 is SGHNT and CDR2 is YYREEE (reference sequence). The CDR3 here is CASSLGATGLNEKLFF. The CDR3 DNA sequence: TGTGCCAGCAGCCTGGGGGCGACAGGTTTGAATGAAAAACTGTTTTTT. Full variable domain (outside the CDR3, taken from reference TRBV5-4 and TRBJ1-4): ETGVTQSPTHLIKTRGQQVTLRCSSQSGHNTVSWYQQALGQGPQFIFQYYREEENGRGNFPPRFSGLQFPNYSSELNVNALELDDSALYLCASSLGATGLNEKLFFGSGTQLSVL.

The chain joins TRBV7-6 to TRBJ2-5; 12 nucleotides agree with TRBD2. Germline CDR1 reads SGHVS; CDR2 reads FNYEAQ. J was trimmed by 4 bases and V by 4 bases; bases with no gene match: 4. CDR3 length: 15 residues. The CDR3 here is CASSSSSGGAETQYF. The CDR3 bases are TGTGCCAGCAGCTCCTCTAGCGGGGGGGCAGAGACCCAGTACTTC.

This chain's CDR3 is CASSPDYGDQETQYF. The CDR3 DNA is TGTGCCAGCTCACCGGACTACGGAGACCAAGAGACCCAGTACTTC. The rearrangement uses TRBV18 and TRBJ2-5; tentatively, D is TRBD2 (6 bases). Germline V CDR1 and CDR2: KGHSH, LQKENI. V was shortened by 3 bases and J by 0 bases, with 11 bases between the two germline ends. This CDR3 contains 15 residues.

The chain is built from TRBV27 and TRBJ1-1; 10 positions agree with TRBD1. The CDR3 spans 15 residues. Germline trimming cut 10 bases from V and 3 bases from J; bases unmatched to any gene: 11. The germline V gene has CDR1 MNHEY and CDR2 SMNVEV (reference sequence). The CDR3 is CATRRGTGVHTEAFF. Here the CDR3 DNA reads TGTGCCACCCGAAGGGGGACAGGGGTACACACTGAAGCTTTCTTT.